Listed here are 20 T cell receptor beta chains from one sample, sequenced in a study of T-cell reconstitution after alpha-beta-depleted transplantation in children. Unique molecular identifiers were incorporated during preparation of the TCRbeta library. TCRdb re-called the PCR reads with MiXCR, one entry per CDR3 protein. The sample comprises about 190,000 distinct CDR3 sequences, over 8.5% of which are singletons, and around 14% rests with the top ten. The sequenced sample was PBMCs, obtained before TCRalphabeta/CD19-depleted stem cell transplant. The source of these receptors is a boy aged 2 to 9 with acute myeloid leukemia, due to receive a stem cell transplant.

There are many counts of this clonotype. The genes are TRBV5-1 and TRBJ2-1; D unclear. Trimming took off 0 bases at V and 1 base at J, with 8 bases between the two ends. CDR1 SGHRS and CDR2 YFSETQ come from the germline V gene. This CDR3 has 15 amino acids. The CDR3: CASSLVVGSYNEQFF. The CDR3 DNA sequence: TGCGCCAGCAGCTTGGTGGTGGGTTCCTACAATGAGCAGTTCTTC.

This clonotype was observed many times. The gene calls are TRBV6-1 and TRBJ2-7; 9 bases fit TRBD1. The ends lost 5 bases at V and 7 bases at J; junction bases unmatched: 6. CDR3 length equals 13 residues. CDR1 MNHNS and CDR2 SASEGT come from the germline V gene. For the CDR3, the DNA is TGTGCCAGCAGTCAAACCGGACAGGGGGAGCAGTACGTC. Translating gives CASSQTGQGEQYV.

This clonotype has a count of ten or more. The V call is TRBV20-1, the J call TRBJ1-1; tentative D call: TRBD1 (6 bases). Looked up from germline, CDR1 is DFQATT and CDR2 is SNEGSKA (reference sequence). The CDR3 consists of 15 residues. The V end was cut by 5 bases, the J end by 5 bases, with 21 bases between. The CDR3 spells CSAQRGSQGGTEAFF. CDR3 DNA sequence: TGCAGTGCTCAGAGGGGGTCTCAGGGAGGAACTGAAGCTTTCTTT.

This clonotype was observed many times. The CDR3 protein is CASSFSGQGYEQYF. CDR3 DNA: TGTGCCAGCAGTTTTTCAGGGCAAGGCTACGAGCAGTACTTC. The chain couples TRBV27 to TRBJ2-7; D may be TRBD1 (5 bases). Trimming shortened V by 3 bases and J by 3 bases, and 12 bases separated the two germline ends. CDR1 and CDR2 from the germline V gene are MNHEY and SMNVEV (reference sequence). This CDR3 contains 14 residues.

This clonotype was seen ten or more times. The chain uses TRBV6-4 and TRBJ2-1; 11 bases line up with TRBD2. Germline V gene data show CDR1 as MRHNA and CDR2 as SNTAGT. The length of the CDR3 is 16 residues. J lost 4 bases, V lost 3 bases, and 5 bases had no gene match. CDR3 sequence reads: CASSESGTSGYNEQFF. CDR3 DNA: TGTGCCAGCAGTGAATCCGGGACTAGCGGATACAATGAGCAGTTCTTC.

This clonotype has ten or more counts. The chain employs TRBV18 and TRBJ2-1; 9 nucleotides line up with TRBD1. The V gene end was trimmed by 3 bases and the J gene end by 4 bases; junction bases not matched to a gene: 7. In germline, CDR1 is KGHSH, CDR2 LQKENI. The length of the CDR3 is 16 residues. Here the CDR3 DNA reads TGTGCCAGCTCACCCACCTCGGGACAGGGATACAATGAGCAGTTCTTC. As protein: CASSPTSGQGYNEQFF.

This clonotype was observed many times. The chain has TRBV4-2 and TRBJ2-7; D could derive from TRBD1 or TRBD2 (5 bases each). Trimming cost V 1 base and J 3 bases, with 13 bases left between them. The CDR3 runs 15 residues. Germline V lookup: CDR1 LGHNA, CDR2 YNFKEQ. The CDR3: CASSQARDQVYEQYF. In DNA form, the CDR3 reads TGTGCCAGCAGCCAAGCCCGGGACCAAGTCTACGAGCAGTACTTC.

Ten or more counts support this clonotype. The CDR3 reads CASSPYRGDEQFF. CDR3 DNA sequence: TGTGCCAGCAGCCCGTACAGGGGAGATGAGCAGTTCTTC. This chain joins TRBV14 and TRBJ2-1, with 7 bases aligning to TRBD1. The V segment lost 4 bases and the J segment 8 bases; nucleotides outside the gene matches: 5. CDR1 SGHDN and CDR2 FVKESK come from the germline V gene. The CDR3 has 13 residues.

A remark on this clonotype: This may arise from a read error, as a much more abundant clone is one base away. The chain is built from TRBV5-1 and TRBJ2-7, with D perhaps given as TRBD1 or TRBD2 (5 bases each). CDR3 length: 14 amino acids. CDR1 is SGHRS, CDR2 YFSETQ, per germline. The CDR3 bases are TGCGCCAGCAGCTTGGCCGGGACCCCGTTGGAGCCGTACTTC. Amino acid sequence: CASSLAGTPLEPYF.

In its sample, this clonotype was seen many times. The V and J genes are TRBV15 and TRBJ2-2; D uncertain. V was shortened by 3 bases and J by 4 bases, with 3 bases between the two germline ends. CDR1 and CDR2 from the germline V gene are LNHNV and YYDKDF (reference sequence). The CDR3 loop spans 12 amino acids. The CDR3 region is CATSRTTGELFF. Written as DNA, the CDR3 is TGTGCCACCAGCAGGACCACCGGGGAGCTGTTTTTT.

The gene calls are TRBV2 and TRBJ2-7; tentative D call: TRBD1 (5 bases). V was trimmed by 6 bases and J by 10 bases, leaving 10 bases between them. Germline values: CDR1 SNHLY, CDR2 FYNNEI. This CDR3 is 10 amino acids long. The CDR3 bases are TGTGCCAGCAGACAGGCCGACCAGTACGTC. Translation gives CASRQADQYV.

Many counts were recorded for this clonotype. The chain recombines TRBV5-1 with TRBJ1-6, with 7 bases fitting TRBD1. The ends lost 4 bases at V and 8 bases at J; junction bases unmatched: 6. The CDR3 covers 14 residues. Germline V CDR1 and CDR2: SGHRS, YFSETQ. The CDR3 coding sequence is TGCGCCAGCAGCGCCGGGACAGAATATTCACCCCTCCACTTT. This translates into CASSAGTEYSPLHF.

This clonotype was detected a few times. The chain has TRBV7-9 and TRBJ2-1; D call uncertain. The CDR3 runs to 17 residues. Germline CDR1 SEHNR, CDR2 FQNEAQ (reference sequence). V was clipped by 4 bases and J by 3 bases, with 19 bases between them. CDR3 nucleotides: TGTGCCAGCAGCTCCCCGGGTACGCGCGCCGGCTACAATGAGCAGTTCTTC. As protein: CASSSPGTRAGYNEQFF.

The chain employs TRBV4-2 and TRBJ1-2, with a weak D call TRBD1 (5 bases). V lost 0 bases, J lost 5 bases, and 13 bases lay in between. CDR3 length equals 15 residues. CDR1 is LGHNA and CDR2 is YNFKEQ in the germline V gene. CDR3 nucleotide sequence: TGTGCCAGCAGCCAAGAGTCGGCGGGACGTTATGGCTACACCTTC. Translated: CASSQESAGRYGYTF.

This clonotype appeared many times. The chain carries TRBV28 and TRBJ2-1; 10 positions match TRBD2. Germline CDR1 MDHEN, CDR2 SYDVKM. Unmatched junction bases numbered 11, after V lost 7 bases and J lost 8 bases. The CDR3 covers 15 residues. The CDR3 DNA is TGTGCCAGCAAATTCGCGGGACTAGCGATGGATGAGCAGTTCTTC. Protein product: CASKFAGLAMDEQFF.

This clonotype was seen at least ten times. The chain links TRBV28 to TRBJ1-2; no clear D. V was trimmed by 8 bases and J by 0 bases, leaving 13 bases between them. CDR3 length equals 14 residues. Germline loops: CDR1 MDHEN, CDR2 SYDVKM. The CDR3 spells CASRWAPANYGYTF. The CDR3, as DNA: TGTGCCAGCCGTTGGGCCCCCGCTAACTATGGCTACACCTTC.

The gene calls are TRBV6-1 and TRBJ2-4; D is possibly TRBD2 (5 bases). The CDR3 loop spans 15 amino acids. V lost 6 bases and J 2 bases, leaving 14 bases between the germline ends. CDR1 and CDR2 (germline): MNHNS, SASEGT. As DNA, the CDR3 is TGTGCCAGCAGCGCGGGCTTCGCCTCCAAAAACATTCAGTACTTC. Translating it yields CASSAGFASKNIQYF.

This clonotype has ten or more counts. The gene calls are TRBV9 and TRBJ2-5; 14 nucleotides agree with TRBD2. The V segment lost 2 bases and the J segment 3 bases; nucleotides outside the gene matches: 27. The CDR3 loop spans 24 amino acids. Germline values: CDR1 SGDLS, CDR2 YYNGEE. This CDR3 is CASSVRERGTSGSAQGTGEETQYF. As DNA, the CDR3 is TGTGCCAGCAGCGTCAGGGAAAGGGGGACTAGCGGGAGCGCCCAGGGCACTGGAGAAGAGACCCAGTACTTC.

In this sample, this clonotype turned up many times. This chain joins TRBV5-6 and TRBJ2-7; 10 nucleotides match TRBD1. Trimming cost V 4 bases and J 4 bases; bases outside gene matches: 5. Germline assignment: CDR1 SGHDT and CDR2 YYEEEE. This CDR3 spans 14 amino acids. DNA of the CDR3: TGTGCCAGCAGCCCCTGGGACAGGGGTTACGAGCAGTACGTC. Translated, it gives CASSPWDRGYEQYV.

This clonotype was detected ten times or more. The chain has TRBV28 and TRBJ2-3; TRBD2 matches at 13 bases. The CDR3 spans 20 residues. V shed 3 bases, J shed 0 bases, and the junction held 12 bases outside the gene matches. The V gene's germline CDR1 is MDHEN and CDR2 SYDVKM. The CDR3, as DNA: TGTGCCAGCAGTTTCCCGACTAGCGGGGGGCCTATTCCTAGCACAGATACGCAGTATTTT. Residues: CASSFPTSGGPIPSTDTQYF.